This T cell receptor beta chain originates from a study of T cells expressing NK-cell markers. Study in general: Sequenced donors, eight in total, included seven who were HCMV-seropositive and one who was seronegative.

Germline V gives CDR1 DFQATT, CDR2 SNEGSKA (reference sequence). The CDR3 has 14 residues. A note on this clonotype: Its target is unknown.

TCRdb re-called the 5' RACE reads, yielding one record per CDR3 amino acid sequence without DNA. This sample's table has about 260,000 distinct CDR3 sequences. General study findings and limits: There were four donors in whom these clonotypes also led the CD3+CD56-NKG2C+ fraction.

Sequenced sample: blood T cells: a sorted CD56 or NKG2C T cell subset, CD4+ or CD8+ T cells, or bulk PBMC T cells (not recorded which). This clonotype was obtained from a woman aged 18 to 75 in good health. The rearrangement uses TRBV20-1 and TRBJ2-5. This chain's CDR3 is CSARDIQKQETQYF.